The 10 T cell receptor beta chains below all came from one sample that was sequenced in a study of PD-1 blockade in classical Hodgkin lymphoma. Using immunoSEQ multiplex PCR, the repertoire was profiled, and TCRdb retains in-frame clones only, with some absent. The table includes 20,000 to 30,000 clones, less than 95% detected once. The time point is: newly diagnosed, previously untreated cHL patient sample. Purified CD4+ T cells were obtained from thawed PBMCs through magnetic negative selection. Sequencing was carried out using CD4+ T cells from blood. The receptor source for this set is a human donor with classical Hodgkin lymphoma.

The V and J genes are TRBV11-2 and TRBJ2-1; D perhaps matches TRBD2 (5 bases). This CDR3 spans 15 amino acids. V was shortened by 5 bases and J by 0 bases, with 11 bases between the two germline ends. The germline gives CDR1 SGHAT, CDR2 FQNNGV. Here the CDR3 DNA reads TGTGCCAGCAGCCCCCTTCGGGACTCCTACAATGAGCAGTTCTTC. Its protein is CASSPLRDSYNEQFF.

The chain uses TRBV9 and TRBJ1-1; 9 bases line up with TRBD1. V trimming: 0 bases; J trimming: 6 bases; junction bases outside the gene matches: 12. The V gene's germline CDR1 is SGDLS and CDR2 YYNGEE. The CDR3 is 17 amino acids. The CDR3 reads CASSVGGGTGYIAEAFF. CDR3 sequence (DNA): TGTGCCAGCAGCGTAGGTGGGGGGACAGGGTATATTGCTGAAGCTTTCTTT.

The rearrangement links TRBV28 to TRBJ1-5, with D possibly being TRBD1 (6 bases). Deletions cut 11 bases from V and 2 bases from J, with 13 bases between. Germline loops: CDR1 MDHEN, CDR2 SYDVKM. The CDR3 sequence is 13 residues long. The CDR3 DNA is TGTGCCGGGGGCCCGCCTGGCAATCAGCCCCAGCATTTT. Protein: CAGGPPGNQPQHF.

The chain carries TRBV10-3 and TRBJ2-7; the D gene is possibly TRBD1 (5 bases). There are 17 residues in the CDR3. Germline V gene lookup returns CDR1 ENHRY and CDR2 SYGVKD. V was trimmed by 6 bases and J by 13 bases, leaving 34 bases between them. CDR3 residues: CAIRGISRQQQDRELYF. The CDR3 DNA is TGTGCCATCAGGGGGATCTCGAGACAGCAACAGGACCGAGAGTTATACTTC.

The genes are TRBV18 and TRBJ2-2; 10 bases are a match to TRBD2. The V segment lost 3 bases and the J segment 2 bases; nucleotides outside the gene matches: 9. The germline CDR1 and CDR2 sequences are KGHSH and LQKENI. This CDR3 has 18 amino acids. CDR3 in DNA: TGTGCCAGCTCACCTTCAAGAGCGGGGGGGCCAAACACCGGGGAGCTGTTTTTT. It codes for CASSPSRAGGPNTGELFF.

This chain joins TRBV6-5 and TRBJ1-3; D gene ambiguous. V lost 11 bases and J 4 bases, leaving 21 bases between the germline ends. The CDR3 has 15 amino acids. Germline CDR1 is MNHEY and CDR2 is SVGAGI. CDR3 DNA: TGTGCCGGGTACAAAAAGGCTATTAGAGGAAACACCATATATTTT. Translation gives CAGYKKAIRGNTIYF.

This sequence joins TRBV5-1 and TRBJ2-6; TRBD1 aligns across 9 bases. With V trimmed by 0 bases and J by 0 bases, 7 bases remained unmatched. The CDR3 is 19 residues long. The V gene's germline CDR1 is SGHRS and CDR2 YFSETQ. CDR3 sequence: CASSLVWGTGSSGANVLTF. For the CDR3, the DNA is TGCGCCAGCAGCTTGGTTTGGGGGACAGGGTCCTCTGGGGCCAACGTCCTGACTTTC.

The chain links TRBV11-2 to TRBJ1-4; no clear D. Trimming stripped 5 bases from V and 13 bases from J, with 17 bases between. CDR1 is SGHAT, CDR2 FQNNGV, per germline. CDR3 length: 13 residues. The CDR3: CASSPGGEGSLFF. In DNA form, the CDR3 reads TGTGCCAGCAGCCCCGGTGGGGAGGGATCACTGTTTTTT.

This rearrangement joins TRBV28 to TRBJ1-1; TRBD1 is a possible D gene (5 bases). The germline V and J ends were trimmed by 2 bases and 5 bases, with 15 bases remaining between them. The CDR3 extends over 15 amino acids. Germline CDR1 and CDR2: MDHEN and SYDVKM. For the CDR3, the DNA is TGTGCCAGCAGTTTAATGGGACGTACTACAACTGAAGCTTTCTTT. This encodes CASSLMGRTTTEAFF.

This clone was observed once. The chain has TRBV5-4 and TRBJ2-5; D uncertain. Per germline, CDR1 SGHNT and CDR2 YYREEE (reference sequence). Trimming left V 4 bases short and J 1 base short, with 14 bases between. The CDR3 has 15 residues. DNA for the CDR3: TGTGCCAGCAGCCACCAGGCCACGGGCCAAGAGACCCAGTACTTC. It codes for CASSHQATGQETQYF.